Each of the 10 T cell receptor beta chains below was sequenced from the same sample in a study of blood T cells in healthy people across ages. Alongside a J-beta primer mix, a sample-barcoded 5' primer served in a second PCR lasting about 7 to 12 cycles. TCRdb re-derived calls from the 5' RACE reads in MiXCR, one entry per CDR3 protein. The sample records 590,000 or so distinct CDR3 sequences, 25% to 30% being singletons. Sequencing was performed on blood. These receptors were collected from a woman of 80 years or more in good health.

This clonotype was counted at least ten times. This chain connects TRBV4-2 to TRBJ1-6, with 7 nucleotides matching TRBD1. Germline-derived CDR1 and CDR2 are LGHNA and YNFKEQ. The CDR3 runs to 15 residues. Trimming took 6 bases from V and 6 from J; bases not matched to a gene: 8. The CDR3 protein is CASRSRGQSNSPLHF. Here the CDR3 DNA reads TGTGCCAGCAGGTCCCGGGGACAGAGTAATTCACCCCTCCACTTT.

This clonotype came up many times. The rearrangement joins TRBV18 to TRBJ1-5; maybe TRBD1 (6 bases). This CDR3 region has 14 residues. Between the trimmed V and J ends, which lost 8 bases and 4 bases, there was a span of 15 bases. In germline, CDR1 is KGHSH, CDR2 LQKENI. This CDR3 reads CASGMDSSNQPQHF. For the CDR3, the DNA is TGTGCCAGCGGGATGGACAGCTCGAATCAGCCCCAGCATTTT.

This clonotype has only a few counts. The CDR3 region is CASKEAGATNEKLFF. The CDR3 DNA reads as TGTGCCAGCAAAGAAGCAGGGGCAACTAATGAAAAACTGTTTTTT. The chain employs TRBV25-1 and TRBJ1-4, with D perhaps matching TRBD1 (6 bases). This CDR3 spans 15 amino acids. Trimming took 7 bases from V and 0 from J, leaving 12 bases between them. Germline V gene sequence: CDR1 MGHDK, CDR2 SYGVNS.

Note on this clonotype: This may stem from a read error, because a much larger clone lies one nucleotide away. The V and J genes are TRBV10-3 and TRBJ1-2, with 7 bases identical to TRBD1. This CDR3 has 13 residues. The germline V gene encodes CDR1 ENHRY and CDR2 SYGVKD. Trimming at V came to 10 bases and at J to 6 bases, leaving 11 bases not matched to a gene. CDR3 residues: CANRGQLEHGYTF. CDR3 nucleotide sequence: TGTGCCAACCGGGGACAGTTAGAGCATGGCTACACCTTC.

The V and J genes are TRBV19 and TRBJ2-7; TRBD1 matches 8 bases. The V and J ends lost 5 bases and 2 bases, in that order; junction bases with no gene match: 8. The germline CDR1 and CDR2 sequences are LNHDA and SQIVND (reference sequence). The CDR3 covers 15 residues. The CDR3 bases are TGTGCCAGTAGTGCTGACAGGGGCCTAGCCTACGAGCAGTACTTC. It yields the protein CASSADRGLAYEQYF. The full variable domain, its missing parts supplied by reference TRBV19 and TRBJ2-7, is DGGITQSPKYLFRKEGQNVTLSCEQNLNHDAMYWYRQDPGQGLRLIYYSQIVNDFQKGDIAEGYSVSREKKESFPLTVTSAQKNPTAFYLCASSADRGLAYEQYFGPGTRLTVT.

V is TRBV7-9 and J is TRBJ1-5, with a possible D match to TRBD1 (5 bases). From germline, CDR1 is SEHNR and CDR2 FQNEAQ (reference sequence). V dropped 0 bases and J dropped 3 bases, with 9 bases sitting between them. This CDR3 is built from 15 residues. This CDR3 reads CASSLAGRINQPQHF. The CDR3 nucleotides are TGTGCCAGCAGCTTAGCGGGACGCATCAATCAGCCCCAGCATTTT.

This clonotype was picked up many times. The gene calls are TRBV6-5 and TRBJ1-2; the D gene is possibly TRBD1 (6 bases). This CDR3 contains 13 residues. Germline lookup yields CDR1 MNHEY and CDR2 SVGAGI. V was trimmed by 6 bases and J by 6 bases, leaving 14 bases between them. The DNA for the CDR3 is TGTGCCAGCAGCCCAGGGGCTAGGGATGGCTACACCTTC. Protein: CASSPGARDGYTF.

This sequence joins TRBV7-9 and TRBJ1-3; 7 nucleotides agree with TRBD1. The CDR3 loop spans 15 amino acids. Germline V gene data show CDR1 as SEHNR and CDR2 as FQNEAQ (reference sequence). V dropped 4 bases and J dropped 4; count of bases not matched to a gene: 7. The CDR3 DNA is TGTGCCAGCAGCTACTATTCGGGACAGGGAAACACCATATATTTT. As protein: CASSYYSGQGNTIYF.

CDR3 region: CASSLNRETGLTDTQYF. The CDR3 bases are TGTGCCAGCAGTTTAAATCGTGAGACAGGGCTGACAGATACGCAGTATTTT. This chain uses TRBV28 with TRBJ2-3; 7 nucleotides match TRBD1. This CDR3 contains 17 residues. From germline, CDR1 is MDHEN and CDR2 SYDVKM. After removal of 2 bases from V and 3 bases from J, the junction contained 11 bases not matched to a gene.

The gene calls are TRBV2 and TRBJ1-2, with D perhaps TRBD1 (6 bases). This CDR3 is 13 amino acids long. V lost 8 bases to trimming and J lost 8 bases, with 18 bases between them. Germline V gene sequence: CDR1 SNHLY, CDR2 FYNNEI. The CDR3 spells CASGAGALGGYTF. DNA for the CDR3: TGTGCCAGCGGAGCAGGGGCTTTGGGAGGCTACACCTTC.